The clone carrying this T cell receptor beta chain was detected ten times or more. Its specificity is unknown. The TCR beta CDR3 regions underwent amplification using RNA transcripts as the source. First-round RT-PCR of the TCR CDR3 relied on the HTBI primer set. TCRdb redid the calling of the multiplex PCR reads with MiXCR, one entry per CDR3 protein. This sample has about 400,000 distinct CDR3 sequences, with roughly 14% found just once. The ends lost 4 bases at V and 5 bases at J; junction bases unmatched: 5. Germline assignment: CDR1 LGHDT and CDR2 YNNKEL (reference sequence). This CDR3 has 15 residues. Uncontrolled infection, other autoimmune disease, pregnancy or lactation led to exclusion. The PBMCs were sourced from fresh peripheral blood (about 10 ml). The data were taken from a study of T cells in Graves' hyperthyroidism and ophthalmopathy. Whole-study findings and limits: Stable hyperthyroidism was separated from ophthalmopathy by a model based on 13 V-J features. Within blood appeared most thyroid clonotypes that had expanded above 0.001.

The genes are TRBV3-1 and TRBJ2-7, with TRBD2 matching 13 bases. The sequenced sample was blood. This sequence was found in a man aged 18 to 29 with Graves' ophthalmopathy. This CDR3 is CASSRRTSGSHEQYF. CDR3 nucleotides: TGTGCCAGCAGCCGTAGGACTAGCGGGAGCCACGAGCAGTACTTC.